What follows are 28 T cell receptor beta chains derived from one specimen sequenced in a study of blood T cell repertoires in COVID-19. Measured with immunoSEQ multiplex PCR; TCRdb has only the in-frame clones, and not every one. The table lists more than 95,000 clones, roughly 90% of them singletons. Specimen: peripheral blood. These receptors all come from a woman aged 60-75 years with acute or convalescent COVID-19.

The V and J genes are TRBV20-1 and TRBJ1-5; 11 bases match TRBD1. This CDR3 region has 14 residues. The V segment lost 3 bases and the J segment 7 bases; nucleotides outside the gene matches: 5. Germline values: CDR1 DFQATT, CDR2 SNEGSKA (reference sequence). The CDR3 sequence: CSASSGTGGQPQHF. Written as DNA, the CDR3 is TGCAGTGCTAGTTCCGGGACAGGGGGACAGCCCCAGCATTTT.

This rearrangement joins TRBV12-3 or TRBV12-4 to TRBJ2-5; TRBD2 is a possible D gene (5 bases). V lost 5 bases and J lost 5, with 12 bases in between. The CDR3 length is 13 residues. The CDR3 nucleotides read TGTGCCAGCAGTAGCCCATGGAGGGAGACCCAGTACTTC. Translated, it gives CASSSPWRETQYF.

The chain has TRBV4-1 and TRBJ2-5, with TRBD2 as a possible D gene (5 bases). The ends were cut back, 1 base at V and 2 bases at J, with 8 bases in the middle. Germline values: CDR1 MGHRA, CDR2 YSYEKL. CDR3 length equals 14 residues. CDR3 sequence: CASSQVSGQETQYF. The CDR3 bases are TGCGCCAGCAGCCAAGTCTCGGGGCAAGAGACCCAGTACTTC.

The chain employs TRBV7-9 and TRBJ1-6; 7 bases are shared with TRBD1. With V trimmed by 2 bases and J by 6 bases, 7 bases remained unmatched. Germline V CDR1 and CDR2: SEHNR, FQNEAQ (reference sequence). The CDR3 has 16 amino acids. In nucleotides, the CDR3 is TGTGCCAGCAGCTTAATAGGGGGCTCGGGTAATTCACCCCTCCACTTT. Its translation is CASSLIGGSGNSPLHF.

The rearrangement uses TRBV28 and TRBJ2-5, with D possibly matching TRBD2 (5 bases). The CDR3 has 14 residues. The germline CDR1 and CDR2 sequences are MDHEN and SYDVKM. V lost 4 bases, J lost 1 base, and 10 bases lay in between. This chain's CDR3 is CASSSERVQETQYF. CDR3 bases: TGTGCCAGCAGTTCGGAGAGGGTCCAAGAGACCCAGTACTTC.

This chain links TRBV6-5 with TRBJ2-1, with no clear D. Germline V CDR1 and CDR2: MNHEY, SVGAGI. V shed 10 bases and J shed 0 bases, with 16 bases lying between them. The CDR3 contains 15 residues. The DNA of the CDR3 is TGTGCCACCACCTCCCAACTCTTCTCCTACAATGAGCAGTTCTTC. Protein sequence: CATTSQLFSYNEQFF.

The chain employs TRBV7-8 and TRBJ2-1; D remains unclear. Between the trimmed V and J ends, which lost 0 bases and 0 bases, there was a span of 6 bases. Germline-derived CDR1 and CDR2 are SGHVS and FQNEAQ. This CDR3 comprises 15 residues. Written as DNA, the CDR3 is TGTGCCAGCAGCTTAGCCTCGAGCTCCTACAATGAGCAGTTCTTC. Translated, it gives CASSLASSSYNEQFF.

The chain employs TRBV29-1 and TRBJ2-5; possible D gene TRBD2, 5 bases. From germline, CDR1 is SQVTM and CDR2 ANQGSEA. With 7 bases removed from V and 1 base from J, the gap between germline ends came to 13 bases. This CDR3 has 13 residues. CDR3 protein: CSGGVRSQETQYF. CDR3 sequence (DNA): TGCAGCGGGGGAGTTCGGTCCCAAGAGACCCAGTACTTC.

V is TRBV6-5 and J is TRBJ2-7; D is possibly TRBD2 (6 bases). The CDR3 spans 12 residues. Trimming shortened V by 11 bases and J by 3 bases, and 14 bases separated the two germline ends. Germline V gene lookup returns CDR1 MNHEY and CDR2 SVGAGI. The CDR3 is CAGRTPGYEQYF. DNA of the CDR3: TGTGCCGGGAGGACACCAGGCTACGAGCAGTACTTC.

The chain has TRBV6-2 or TRBV6-3 and TRBJ2-3; 9 nucleotides line up with TRBD2. This CDR3 is built from 16 residues. Germline V gene sequence: CDR1 MNHEY, CDR2 SVGEGT. V was clipped by 0 bases and J by 4 bases; unmatched bases: 5. CDR3 nucleotides: TGTGCCAGCAGTTACTCGAAGGGACTAGCCCCAGATACGCAGTATTTT. Encoded protein: CASSYSKGLAPDTQYF.

The chain couples TRBV6-5 to TRBJ2-5; 7 bases line up with TRBD1. The V segment lost 2 bases and the J segment 2 bases; nucleotides outside the gene matches: 2. The CDR3 contains 14 residues. The germline gives CDR1 MNHEY, CDR2 SVGAGI. CDR3 bases: TGTGCCAGCAGTTACGAGGGACAGCAAGAGACCCAGTACTTC. Residues: CASSYEGQQETQYF.

The rearrangement joins TRBV24-1 to TRBJ1-5; 7 bases fit TRBD1. This CDR3 contains 15 residues. Germline lookup yields CDR1 KGHDR and CDR2 SFDVKD. Losses at the gene ends were 4 bases for V and 6 bases for J; bases not matched to a gene: 8. CDR3 sequence: CATSEAGGWGQPQHF. In DNA form, the CDR3 reads TGTGCCACCAGTGAGGCAGGGGGTTGGGGTCAGCCCCAGCATTTT.

The gene calls are TRBV21-1 and TRBJ1-1; the table's D call, TRBD1, was not checked against the DNA. TRBV21-1 is a listed pseudogene. The CDR3 covers 13 residues. The CDR3 DNA sequence: TGTGCCAGCAGCCCTCCAGTCTGCACTGAAGCTTTCTTT. This encodes CASSPPVCTEAFF.

V usage is TRBV27 and J usage is TRBJ1-1, with 7 bases aligning to TRBD1. Germline lookup yields CDR1 MNHEY and CDR2 SMNVEV (reference sequence). This CDR3 is 13 amino acids long. Trimming removed 5 bases from V and 4 bases from J; junction bases left unmatched: 4. The CDR3 reads CASSPAGGTEAFF. The CDR3 coding sequence is TGTGCCAGCAGTCCCGCAGGGGGCACTGAAGCTTTCTTT.

The rearrangement joins TRBV5-1 to TRBJ1-3, with D unresolved. Trimming left V 5 bases short and J 0 bases short, with 12 bases between. The CDR3 is 15 amino acids. Germline V gene data show CDR1 as SGHRS and CDR2 as YFSETQ. As DNA, the CDR3 is TGCGCCAGCAGAACTGACGGGAGCTCTGGAAACACCATATATTTT. This codes for CASRTDGSSGNTIYF.

V and J are TRBV19 and TRBJ1-1, with TRBD1 matching 8 bases. The germline CDR1 and CDR2 sequences are LNHDA and SQIVND (reference sequence). The CDR3 is 13 residues long. The J segment lost 5 bases and the V segment lost 6 bases, leaving 5 bases of the junction unmatched. CDR3 DNA sequence: TGTGCCAGTAGCCAGGGGGCATTAACTGAAGCTTTCTTT. Encoded protein: CASSQGALTEAFF.

V gene TRBV19 combines with J gene TRBJ1-5; 10 nucleotides line up with TRBD1. The germline V gene encodes CDR1 LNHDA and CDR2 SQIVND (reference sequence). The CDR3 sequence is 16 residues long. Trimming removed 2 bases from V and 3 bases from J; junction bases left unmatched: 4. The CDR3 spells CASSIQGQGINQPQHF. The CDR3 region has the DNA TGTGCCAGTAGTATACAGGGACAGGGGATCAATCAGCCCCAGCATTTT.

The CDR3 coding sequence is TGTGCCAGCACCTTCATAGGGGGAGGGATTTTAGGCTATGGCTACACCTTC. Amino acid sequence: CASTFIGGGILGYGYTF. The chain couples TRBV28 to TRBJ1-2, with D perhaps matching TRBD1 (6 bases). This CDR3 is built from 17 residues. Germline assignment: CDR1 MDHEN and CDR2 SYDVKM. Trimming left V 7 bases short and J 4 bases short, with 25 bases between.

The genes are TRBV6-2 or TRBV6-3 and TRBJ2-7; tentatively, D is TRBD1 (6 bases). Germline V CDR1 and CDR2: MNHEY, SVGEGT. The CDR3 is made up of 19 amino acids. V lost 4 bases, J lost 0 bases, and 25 bases lay in between. The CDR3 protein is CASSLSGRGFWGSSYEQYF. The CDR3 DNA reads TGTGCCAGCAGTTTGAGCGGAAGGGGGTTCTGGGGAAGCTCCTACGAGCAGTACTTC.

The chain carries TRBV9 and TRBJ1-2; 10 nucleotides agree with TRBD1. The germline gives CDR1 SGDLS, CDR2 YYNGEE. This CDR3 is 17 amino acids long. The V and J ends lost 3 bases and 1 base, in that order; junction bases with no gene match: 9. CDR3 nucleotide sequence: TGTGCCAGCAGCGGGATTGGGACAGGGGCGATTAACTATGGCTACACCTTC. It codes for CASSGIGTGAINYGYTF.

The CDR3 DNA is TGTGCCACCAGCAGAGATAACGGCAGGGAGGATGGCTACACCTTC. Its protein product is CATSRDNGREDGYTF. J is TRBJ1-2 and V is TRBV15, with D possibly TRBD1 on 5 matching bases. This CDR3 region has 15 residues. Germline V CDR1 and CDR2: LNHNV, YYDKDF (reference sequence). Trimming cost V 0 bases and J 6 bases, with 14 bases left between them.

The chain combines TRBV6-1 with TRBJ2-7; tentatively, D is TRBD1 (5 bases). In germline, CDR1 is MNHNS, CDR2 SASEGT. V shed 0 bases and J shed 0 bases, with 9 bases lying between them. The CDR3 is 15 residues long. CDR3 sequence: CASSEAVTVSYEQYF. The CDR3 nucleotides read TGTGCCAGCAGTGAAGCGGTGACAGTCTCCTACGAGCAGTACTTC.

The chain links TRBV2 to TRBJ2-1, with a tentative D call TRBD2 (5 bases). V lost 1 base and J lost 9, with 16 bases in between. The CDR3 totals 15 residues. The germline V gene has CDR1 SNHLY and CDR2 FYNNEI. CDR3 sequence (DNA): TGTGCCAGCAGTGAAGAACTAGTTGGTTCTAGTGAGCAGTTCTTC. Protein product: CASSEELVGSSEQFF.

CDR3 nucleotides: TGTGCCAGCAGCTTAGGGACAGGGGTCCCCTATGGCTACACCTTC. This encodes CASSLGTGVPYGYTF. The chain couples TRBV7-9 to TRBJ1-2; 9 bases match TRBD1. V dropped 1 base and J dropped 4; count of bases not matched to a gene: 4. Germline assignment: CDR1 SEHNR and CDR2 FQNEAQ (reference sequence). The CDR3 runs 15 residues.

This chain links TRBV7-2 with TRBJ1-1; 8 nucleotides line up with TRBD1. Germline V gene sequence: CDR1 SGHTA, CDR2 FQGNSA. V was clipped by 5 bases and J by 0 bases; unmatched bases: 2. This CDR3 spans 14 amino acids. The CDR3 is CASSRDRMNTEAFF. The DNA of the CDR3 is TGTGCCAGCAGCAGGGACAGGATGAACACTGAAGCTTTCTTT.

The chain has TRBV6-5 and TRBJ2-3; 10 positions match TRBD1. Losses at the gene ends were 8 bases for V and 6 bases for J; bases not matched to a gene: 8. Germline CDR1 reads MNHEY; CDR2 reads SVGAGI. The CDR3 covers 14 residues. In DNA form, the CDR3 reads TGTGCCAGCGTTCCCGGGACAGGGGACGATACGCAGTATTTT. Residues: CASVPGTGDDTQYF.

The chain employs TRBV2 and TRBJ1-3; TRBD1 agrees at 9 bases. The CDR3 has 15 amino acids. Germline CDR1 SNHLY, CDR2 FYNNEI. With V trimmed by 3 bases and J by 4 bases, 4 bases remained unmatched. CDR3 sequence (DNA): TGTGCCAGCAGTGATAGGACAGGGGCGGGAAACACCATATATTTT. Translating it yields CASSDRTGAGNTIYF. Combining the CDR3 with reference TRBV2 and TRBJ1-3 gives the whole variable domain EPEVTQTPSHQVTQMGQEVILRCVPISNHLYFYWYRQILGQKVEFLVSFYNNEISEKSEIFDDQFSVERPDGSNFTLKIRSTKLEDSAMYFCASSDRTGAGNTIYFGEGSWLTVV.

The chain employs TRBV12-3 or TRBV12-4 and TRBJ1-2; 8 bases align to TRBD1. The CDR3 has 13 amino acids. Trimming cost V 6 bases and J 6 bases; bases outside gene matches: 6. In DNA, the CDR3 is TGTGCCAGCAGCCGGGACAGGTGGCATGGCTACACCTTC. Its translation: CASSRDRWHGYTF.